Listed here are 18 T cell receptor beta chains from one sample, sequenced in a study of T cells in Graves' hyperthyroidism and ophthalmopathy. The CDR3 regions of TCR beta were amplified from RNA transcripts. First-round RT-PCR with HTBI primers amplified the TCR CDR3 region. TCRdb called the multiplex PCR reads again in MiXCR, with one record for every CDR3 protein. Found here are approximately 630,000 distinct CDR3 sequences, 16% of them singletons; the top ten hold 3% to 4%. The sequenced material came from blood. All receptors derive from a woman aged 30 to 39 with Graves' hyperthyroidism.

This clonotype came up many times. The chain is built from TRBV7-2 and TRBJ2-3; 7 bases agree with TRBD1. The ends lost 5 bases at V and 5 bases at J; junction bases unmatched: 16. Germline assignment: CDR1 SGHTA and CDR2 FQGNSA. This CDR3 has 17 residues. The CDR3 loop reads CASSRSYGGQRLDTQYF. CDR3 DNA sequence: TGTGCCAGCAGCCGATCCTATGGGGGACAGAGATTAGATACGCAGTATTTT.

The rearrangement uses TRBV9 and TRBJ2-7; possibly TRBD2 for D (6 bases). The CDR3 has 16 residues. Looked up from germline, CDR1 is SGDLS and CDR2 is YYNGEE. The ends were cut back, 5 bases at V and 6 bases at J, with 24 bases in the middle. The DNA of the CDR3 is TGTGCCAGCAGTACCACACACGGCCTCGGGGGAGGCGAGCAGTACTTC. Encoded protein: CASSTTHGLGGGEQYF.

Ten or more counts support this clonotype. V gene TRBV20-1 combines with J gene TRBJ2-7; D gene uncertain. V was shortened by 6 bases and J by 1 base, with 16 bases between the two germline ends. The CDR3 is 14 residues long. The germline gives CDR1 DFQATT, CDR2 SNEGSKA (reference sequence). The CDR3: CSAPAYDNSYEQYF. The CDR3 DNA follows: TGCAGTGCCCCCGCCTATGACAATTCCTACGAGCAGTACTTC.

This clonotype was picked up a small number of times. This chain joins TRBV20-1 and TRBJ2-1; a weak D match, TRBD1 (5 bases). CDR3 length equals 14 residues. V was cut by 5 bases and J by 8 bases, with 19 bases left in between. From germline, CDR1 is DFQATT and CDR2 SNEGSKA (reference sequence). The CDR3 region is CSASWGRTGYEQFF. The DNA of the CDR3 is TGCAGTGCTTCATGGGGCAGGACGGGCTATGAGCAGTTCTTC.

The chain couples TRBV18 to TRBJ2-7; TRBD2 might be the D (5 bases). The CDR3 runs 15 residues. Germline V gene sequence: CDR1 KGHSH, CDR2 LQKENI. V dropped 5 bases and J dropped 6 bases, with 20 bases sitting between them. The CDR3 nucleotides are TGTGCCAGCTCAAGGCCGCTAGCAATATCCGGCGAGCAGTACTTC. Translation gives CASSRPLAISGEQYF. Complete variable domain (other parts from reference TRBV18 and TRBJ2-7): NAGVMQNPRHLVRRRGQEARLRCSPMKGHSHVYWYRQLPEEGLKFMVYLQKENIIDESGMPKERFSAEFPKEGPSILRIQQVVRGDSAAYFCASSRPLAISGEQYFGPGTRLTVT.

V usage is TRBV7-9 and J usage is TRBJ2-2, with TRBD1 identical over 12 bases. Germline V gene data show CDR1 as SEHNR and CDR2 as FQNEAQ (reference sequence). The ends lost 2 bases at V and 3 bases at J; junction bases unmatched: 4. CDR3 size: 17 residues. CDR3 in amino acids: CASSLKGQGAYTGELFF. The CDR3, as DNA: TGTGCCAGCAGCTTAAAGGGACAGGGGGCGTACACCGGGGAGCTGTTTTTT.

This clonotype was detected many times. V is TRBV15 and J is TRBJ2-3; TRBD2 is a possible D gene (5 bases). The CDR3 length is 15 residues. Germline lookup yields CDR1 LNHNV and CDR2 YYDKDF (reference sequence). Deletions cut 1 base from V and 0 bases from J, with 8 bases between. CDR3 protein: CATSRGSGSTDTQYF. The CDR3 nucleotides read TGTGCCACCAGCAGAGGCAGCGGTAGCACAGATACGCAGTATTTT.

This clonotype was detected only a few times. The chain recombines TRBV27 with TRBJ1-2; TRBD1 agrees at 7 bases. Trimming cost V 9 bases and J 3 bases; bases outside gene matches: 28. Germline CDR1 is MNHEY and CDR2 is SMNVEV (reference sequence). The CDR3 loop spans 20 amino acids. The CDR3 DNA is TGTGCCAGGTACCTGAGTCGTCCAGGGGGGCGACTATTAAACTACTATGGCTACACCTTC. It codes for CARYLSRPGGRLLNYYGYTF.

This clonotype was recorded many times. This rearrangement joins TRBV5-1 to TRBJ2-3; the D gene is possibly TRBD2 (6 bases). Germline V gene sequence: CDR1 SGHRS, CDR2 YFSETQ. The CDR3 has 17 amino acids. Trimming took 1 base from V and 5 from J, leaving 20 bases between them. CDR3 DNA sequence: TGCGCCAGCAGCTTGATGTTTCGGCGGGGCGAAGGAGATACGCAGTATTTT. Its translation: CASSLMFRRGEGDTQYF.

This clonotype occurred many times. The genes are TRBV10-3 and TRBJ1-1; tentative D call: TRBD1 (5 bases). The ends were cut back, 6 bases at V and 5 bases at J, with 10 bases in the middle. The CDR3 has 12 residues. In germline, CDR1 is ENHRY, CDR2 SYGVKD. For the CDR3, the DNA is TGTGCCATCAGGGAAGGGGTGACTGAAGCTTTCTTT. It is translated as CAIREGVTEAFF.

V is TRBV15 and J is TRBJ1-5, with a weak D call TRBD1 (6 bases). Trimming took off 1 base at V and 7 bases at J, with 17 bases between the two ends. This CDR3 contains 16 residues. Per the germline V gene, CDR1 is LNHNV and CDR2 is YYDKDF (reference sequence). CDR3 coding DNA: TGTGCCACCAGCAGAGGACACGGGCAGGGGTCACAGCCCCAGCATTTT. Amino acids: CATSRGHGQGSQPQHF.

This clonotype was found many times. V and J are TRBV5-1 and TRBJ2-3; D is perhaps TRBD1 or TRBD2 (5 bases each). This CDR3 has 16 amino acids. Deletions cut 0 bases from V and 2 bases from J, with 13 bases between. Germline CDR1 SGHRS, CDR2 YFSETQ. CDR3 sequence (DNA): TGCGCCAGCAGCTTGGGATCCGGGGACCCCACAGATACGCAGTATTTT. It codes for CASSLGSGDPTDTQYF. Complete variable domain (other parts from reference TRBV5-1 and TRBJ2-3): KAGVTQTPRYLIKTRGQQVTLSCSPISGHRSVSWYQQTPGQGLQFLFEYFSETQRNKGNFPGRFSGRQFSNSRSEMNVSTLELGDSALYLCASSLGSGDPTDTQYFGPGTRLTVL.

This clonotype has just a few counts. This rearrangement joins TRBV18 to TRBJ1-1; D is possibly TRBD1 (5 bases). CDR1 is KGHSH and CDR2 is LQKENI in the germline V gene. The ends were cut back, 4 bases at V and 6 bases at J, with 18 bases in the middle. This CDR3 region has 15 residues. Here the CDR3 DNA reads TGTGCCAGCTCACTAAACGAGGGACCTATGGCTGAAGCTTTCTTT. Translated: CASSLNEGPMAEAFF.

A word on this clonotype: Possible read error: a much larger clone is one base away. The chain couples TRBV6-1 to TRBJ2-2; 9 positions match TRBD2. V was clipped by 3 bases and J by 5 bases; unmatched bases: 13. The CDR3 has 18 residues. Germline-derived CDR1 and CDR2 are MNHNS and SASEGT. CDR3 in amino acids: CASSELAGPSLATGELFF. CDR3 sequence (DNA): TGTGCCAGCAGTGAGCTAGCGGGACCCTCCCTAGCAACCGGGGAGCTGTTTTTT.

In this sample, this clonotype turned up many times. The chain is built from TRBV10-3 and TRBJ2-3; the D call may be TRBD1 or TRBD2 (6 bases each). Per the germline V gene, CDR1 is ENHRY and CDR2 is SYGVKD. Deletions cut 2 bases from V and 3 bases from J, with 15 bases between. The CDR3 sequence is 16 residues long. Here the CDR3 DNA reads TGTGCCATCAGTGAGCGGGGGCTGTCCCGGACAGATACGCAGTATTTT. Translating it yields CAISERGLSRTDTQYF.

This clonotype showed up just a few times. This chain connects TRBV6-1 to TRBJ1-2, with TRBD1 identical over 7 bases. CDR1 is MNHNS, CDR2 SASEGT, per germline. The CDR3 covers 16 residues. V was clipped by 5 bases and J by 5 bases; unmatched bases: 14. As DNA, the CDR3 is TGTGCCAGCAGTTCCCCCAATACAGGGGTGTCTTATGGCTACACCTTC. It specifies CASSSPNTGVSYGYTF.

The chain uses TRBV11-2 and TRBJ2-7; 9 positions match TRBD2. The CDR3 is made up of 14 amino acids. The V gene's germline CDR1 is SGHAT and CDR2 FQNNGV. J was trimmed by 6 bases and V by 5 bases; bases with no gene match: 8. CDR3 sequence (DNA): TGTGCCAGCAGCAAGGGGGGCGGGGGGGGCGAGCAGTACTTC. Its translation: CASSKGGGGGEQYF.

The table lists this clonotype with a few counts. The genes are TRBV14 and TRBJ2-7; TRBD1 might be the D (5 bases). The CDR3 is 14 residues long. Trimming stripped 4 bases from V and 7 bases from J, with 17 bases between. Germline-derived CDR1 and CDR2 are SGHDN and FVKESK. CDR3 sequence (DNA): TGTGCCAGCAGCCCGACAGTGCTGACACTAGAGCAGTACTTC. Translation gives CASSPTVLTLEQYF.